What follows is one TCR beta chain and its context. Its antigen is currently unknown. Over chemoradiotherapy, repertoires were sampled more than once. The method was immunoSEQ multiplex PCR; TCRdb's version includes in-frame clones alone and lacks a portion of them. The sample comprises 20,000 to 30,000 clones, 85% to 95% of which are singletons, and roughly a fifth rests with the top ten. The CDR3 covers 14 residues. Trimming left V 6 bases short and J 3 bases short, with 15 bases between. Germline V gives CDR1 SGHVS, CDR2 FNYEAQ. The sample originates from a study of chemoradiotherapy in HPV16-positive cancers. Looking at the study overall: Candidate HPV-specific clones and shared TCR motifs came from a couple of HPV16-positive patients. Whole-study findings and limits: Only a couple of HPV16-positive patients supplied the functional HPV-specificity definition. Non-HPV-specific T cells did not expand in tumors during treatment, whereas candidate HPV-specific clones and E7-related motifs did.

The input for sequencing was blood, taken from a patient who underwent chemoradiotherapy. The chain combines TRBV7-6 with TRBJ2-7; no definite D call. The TCR was taken from a human donor with HPV-associated anogenital cancer. The CDR3 DNA follows: TGTGCCAGCAGTCGTGGGTCATTGAACTACGAGCAGTACTTC. Translating it yields CASSRGSLNYEQYF.